The 20 T cell receptor beta chains in this list originate from one sample, sequenced in a study of blood T cell repertoires in COVID-19 (TCRdb year 2020). The method was the immunoSEQ multiplex PCR assay. This immuneACCESS table, as held by TCRdb, lists in-frame sequences with V and J called but not all clones. Of the missing ones, under half trace to an unresolved V gene in checked studies; the others have no known cause. The sample has around 250,000 clones on record, about four fifths of them singletons. About 5% of the sample goes to the ten largest clones. Sequencing was done on a sample of PBMCs or T cells enriched from blood (not recorded which). The receptors come from a man in his forties who had been exposed to COVID-19.

The chain carries TRBV2 and TRBJ2-7; TRBD1 might be the D (6 bases). The V end lost 5 bases, the J end lost 3 bases, and 23 bases lay between the germline ends. This CDR3 comprises 17 residues. Germline V gene data show CDR1 as SNHLY and CDR2 as FYNNEI. CDR3 loop: CASSLTPNRAIFYEQYF. The CDR3 DNA sequence: TGTGCCAGCAGTTTAACCCCTAACAGGGCTATCTTCTACGAGCAGTACTTC. Combining the CDR3 with reference TRBV2 and TRBJ2-7 gives the whole variable domain EPEVTQTPSHQVTQMGQEVILRCVPISNHLYFYWYRQILGQKVEFLVSFYNNEISEKSEIFDDQFSVERPDGSNFTLKIRSTKLEDSAMYFCASSLTPNRAIFYEQYFGPGTRLTVT.

About this clone itself: The junction departs from germline at one end; a sequencing error may be responsible. This sequence joins TRBV7-7 and TRBJ2-2, with TRBD2 matching over 11 bases. Germline CDR1 and CDR2: SSHAT and FNYEAQ (reference sequence). There are 15 residues in the CDR3. The CDR3 DNA reads TGTGCTAGCAGCCCCCTAGCGGGAGGCACCGGGGAGCTGTTTTTT. Its protein product is CASSPLAGGTGELFF.

V usage is TRBV5-6 and J usage is TRBJ2-1; 12 bases are shared with TRBD2. The CDR3 consists of 17 residues. The V and J ends lost 4 bases and 6 bases, in that order; junction bases with no gene match: 11. In germline, CDR1 is SGHDT, CDR2 YYEEEE. The CDR3: CASSHGTSGRPRNEQFF. As DNA, the CDR3 is TGTGCCAGCAGCCACGGTACTAGCGGGAGGCCCCGCAATGAGCAGTTCTTC.

The chain recombines TRBV9 with TRBJ1-2; D is perhaps TRBD1 (6 bases). Germline V CDR1 and CDR2: SGDLS, YYNGEE. V was shortened by 0 bases and J by 4 bases, with 10 bases between the two germline ends. The CDR3 is made up of 14 amino acids. DNA of the CDR3: TGTGCCAGCAGCGTAGACCAGGGGTCCTATGGCTACACCTTC. It translates to CASSVDQGSYGYTF. Complete variable domain (other parts from reference TRBV9 and TRBJ1-2): DSGVTQTPKHLITATGQRVTLRCSPRSGDLSVYWYQQSLDQGLQFLIQYYNGEERAKGNILERFSAQQFPDLHSELNLSSLELGDSALYFCASSVDQGSYGYTFGSGTRLTVV.

This clone was recorded once. J is TRBJ2-5 and V is TRBV9; the match to TRBD2 covers 14 bases. Germline lookup yields CDR1 SGDLS and CDR2 YYNGEE. The junction had 9 bases not matched to a gene; V was cut back by 3 bases and J by 5 bases. The CDR3 covers 17 residues. The CDR3 reads CASSETSGRAGDETQYF. In nucleotides, the CDR3 is TGTGCCAGCAGCGAGACTAGCGGGAGGGCGGGCGATGAGACCCAGTACTTC.

The CDR3 coding sequence is TGTGCCTGGAGTGCCCGGGGGATAGACACTGAAGCTTTCTTT. This encodes CAWSARGIDTEAFF. The chain joins TRBV30 to TRBJ1-1, with D possibly being TRBD1 (5 bases). V shed 1 base and J shed 3 bases, with 12 bases lying between them. Germline lookup yields CDR1 GTSNPN and CDR2 SVGIG (reference sequence). The CDR3 runs to 14 residues.

The table lists this clone with a few counts. This chain joins TRBV28 and TRBJ1-5; D remains unclear. V was clipped by 7 bases and J by 6 bases, with 16 bases between them. The CDR3 runs to 14 residues. Germline loops: CDR1 MDHEN, CDR2 SYDVKM. The CDR3 DNA reads TGTGCCAGCATCGGGGAGCCACCCAGTCAGCCCCAGCATTTT. This gives the protein CASIGEPPSQPQHF.

The J gene is TRBJ1-1, the V gene TRBV6-5, with TRBD1 identical over 8 bases. CDR3 length: 12 residues. The J segment lost 2 bases and the V segment lost 8 bases, leaving 1 base of the junction unmatched. The germline V gene encodes CDR1 MNHEY and CDR2 SVGAGI. The CDR3 DNA sequence: TGTGCCAGCGGACAGGGTAACACTGAAGCTTTCTTT. Translated: CASGQGNTEAFF.

This clone was counted only a few times. The chain combines TRBV19 with TRBJ1-5; D is unclear. The CDR3 is 12 amino acids. Germline V gene sequence: CDR1 LNHDA, CDR2 SQIVND (reference sequence). V was pared by 8 bases and J by 7 bases, with 12 bases between. The CDR3 region has the DNA TGTGCCAGTTCGAACGCGCGGCAGCCCCAGCATTTT. Translating gives CASSNARQPQHF.

J is TRBJ1-5 and V is TRBV12-5; D ambiguous. The V end was cut by 0 bases, the J end by 2 bases, with 5 bases between. Germline CDR1 and CDR2: LGHNT and FRNRAP. This CDR3 has 14 residues. The CDR3 region is CASGLVPGNQPQHF. The DNA of the CDR3 is TGTGCTAGTGGTTTGGTTCCAGGCAATCAGCCCCAGCATTTT.

The chain is built from TRBV27 and TRBJ2-7; 9 bases map to TRBD1. The ends lost 5 bases at V and 5 bases at J; junction bases unmatched: 7. Germline V gene data show CDR1 as MNHEY and CDR2 as SMNVEV (reference sequence). The CDR3 is made up of 14 amino acids. CDR3 region: CASSAWDRVDEQYF. CDR3 DNA sequence: TGTGCCAGCAGTGCCTGGGACAGGGTCGACGAGCAGTACTTC.

Written as DNA, the CDR3 is TGTGCCAGCAGCCGGTTACCCGGGACTCTCCCCGGCGATGAGCAGTTCTTC. It codes for CASSRLPGTLPGDEQFF. This chain links TRBV4-2 with TRBJ2-1, with D possibly matching TRBD2 (6 bases). V lost 4 bases to trimming and J lost 8 bases, with 24 bases between them. Germline V gene sequence: CDR1 LGHNA, CDR2 YNFKEQ. The CDR3 has 17 residues.

The genes are TRBV7-6 and TRBJ2-1, with D tentatively TRBD2 (5 bases). The germline V gene encodes CDR1 SGHVS and CDR2 FNYEAQ. The CDR3 is 15 amino acids. V dropped 5 bases and J dropped 4 bases, with 15 bases sitting between them. The CDR3 DNA is TGTGCCAGCAGCATAGTGGACTTAGGGTACAATGAGCAGTTCTTC. Translation gives CASSIVDLGYNEQFF.

This sequence joins TRBV28 and TRBJ2-5; 10 bases fit TRBD1. The trim removed 6 bases at V and 5 bases at J, leaving 6 bases unmatched. The CDR3 has 14 amino acids. CDR1 and CDR2 (germline): MDHEN, SYDVKM. CDR3 in amino acids: CASRPTGGGETQYF. For the CDR3, the DNA is TGTGCCAGCAGGCCGACAGGGGGCGGGGAGACCCAGTACTTC.

This sequence joins TRBV5-1 and TRBJ2-5; a weak D match, TRBD2 (6 bases). Trimming took off 0 bases at V and 3 bases at J, with 9 bases between the two ends. Germline V CDR1 and CDR2: SGHRS, YFSETQ. The CDR3 loop spans 14 amino acids. The DNA for the CDR3 is TGCGCCAGCAGCTTGGTCGGCGGGGAAGAGACCCAGTACTTC. This codes for CASSLVGGEETQYF.

The chain couples TRBV11-3 to TRBJ1-1; maybe TRBD1 (6 bases). Between the trimmed V and J ends, which lost 4 bases and 7 bases, there was a span of 10 bases. From germline, CDR1 is SGHNT and CDR2 YENEEA. The CDR3 is 12 amino acids. CDR3 sequence: CASSSTDSEAFF. CDR3 in DNA: TGTGCCAGCAGCTCCACGGACAGTGAAGCTTTCTTT.

This clone was seen a few times. The chain uses TRBV28 and TRBJ2-2, with D possibly matching TRBD2 (6 bases). CDR1 MDHEN and CDR2 SYDVKM come from the germline V gene. The CDR3 totals 14 residues. Deletions cut 2 bases from V and 7 bases from J, with 11 bases between. In nucleotides, the CDR3 is TGTGCCAGCAGTTTAGCGGGGATGAGCGGGGAGCTGTTTTTT. Translated: CASSLAGMSGELFF. The variable domain in full, completed from reference TRBV28 and TRBJ2-2, reads DVKVTQSSRYLVKRTGEKVFLECVQDMDHENMFWYRQDPGLGLRLIYFSYDVKMKEKGDIPEGYSVSREKKERFSLILESASTNQTSMYLCASSLAGMSGELFFGEGSRLTVL.

This chain joins TRBV7-2 and TRBJ2-7; 11 nucleotides line up with TRBD2. The CDR3 consists of 15 residues. The trim removed 2 bases at V and 7 bases at J, leaving 7 bases unmatched. The germline gives CDR1 SGHTA, CDR2 FQGNSA. CDR3 sequence: CASSLLAGGGGEQYF. In DNA form, the CDR3 reads TGTGCCAGCAGCTTACTAGCGGGAGGCGGAGGAGAGCAGTACTTC.

The chain recombines TRBV6-6 with TRBJ1-4; 9 bases match TRBD1. Germline V gene data show CDR1 as MNHNY and CDR2 as SVGAGI (reference sequence). The CDR3 sequence is 15 residues long. The J segment lost 8 bases and the V segment lost 4 bases, leaving 8 bases of the junction unmatched. Here the CDR3 reads CASSSPGTGHEKLFF. For the CDR3, the DNA is TGTGCCAGCAGTTCCCCTGGGACAGGGCACGAAAAACTGTTTTTT.

The chain carries TRBV11-2 and TRBJ1-2; TRBD1 agrees at 7 bases. Germline lookup yields CDR1 SGHAT and CDR2 FQNNGV. Germline trimming cut 5 bases from V and 4 bases from J; bases unmatched to any gene: 13. This CDR3 is 16 amino acids long. The CDR3 region has the DNA TGTGCCAGCAGCAGGATTCGGGACAGAAAGAGCTATGGCTACACCTTC. Translated, it gives CASSRIRDRKSYGYTF.